This T cell receptor (beta chain) emerged from a study of blood T cells in healthy people across ages. V lost 3 bases, J lost 13 bases, and 9 bases lay in between. The CDR3 extends over 10 amino acids. Germline CDR1 and CDR2: SGHTA and FQGNSA. Study results and caveats: Roughly linear declines in TCR beta diversity per million T cells occurred with age.

Through a sample-barcoded 5' primer and a J-beta primer mix, a second PCR was run for about 6 to 12 cycles. TCRdb itself ran the 5' RACE reads through MiXCR, one entry per CDR3 protein. The sample carries about 1.5 million distinct CDR3 sequences, approximately 43% recorded once. In this sample, this clonotype turned up a few times. Its specificity is unknown. Material for sequencing was blood. The sequence was collected from a woman in her late teens or twenties in good health. The chain has TRBV7-2 and TRBJ1-2; D ambiguous. The CDR3 DNA follows: TGTGCCAGCAGCTTGGGGTTGCCCACCTTC. As protein: CASSLGLPTF.